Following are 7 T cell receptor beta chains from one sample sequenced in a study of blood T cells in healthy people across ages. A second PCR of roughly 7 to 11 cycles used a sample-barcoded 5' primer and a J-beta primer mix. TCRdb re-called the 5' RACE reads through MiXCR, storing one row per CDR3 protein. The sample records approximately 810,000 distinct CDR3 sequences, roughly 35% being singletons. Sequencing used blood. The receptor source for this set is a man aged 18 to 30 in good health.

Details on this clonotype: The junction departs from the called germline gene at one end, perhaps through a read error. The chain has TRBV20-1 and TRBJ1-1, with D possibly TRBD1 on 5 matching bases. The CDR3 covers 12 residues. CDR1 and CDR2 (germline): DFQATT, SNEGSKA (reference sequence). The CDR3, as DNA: TGCAGCGTAAGGCCCCTGGGGACTGGAGCTTTCTTT. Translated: CSVRPLGTGAFF.

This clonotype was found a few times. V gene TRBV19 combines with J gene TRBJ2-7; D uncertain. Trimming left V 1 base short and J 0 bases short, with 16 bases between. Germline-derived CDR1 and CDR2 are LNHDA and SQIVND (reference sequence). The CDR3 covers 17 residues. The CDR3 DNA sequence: TGTGCCAGTAGTATAGCCCCTCGTTGGGCGGCCTCCTACGAGCAGTACTTC. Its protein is CASSIAPRWAASYEQYF.

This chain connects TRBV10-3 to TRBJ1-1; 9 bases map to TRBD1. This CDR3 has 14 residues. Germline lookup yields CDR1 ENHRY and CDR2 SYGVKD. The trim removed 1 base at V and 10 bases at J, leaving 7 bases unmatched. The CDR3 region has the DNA TGTGCCATCAGTGAGTTTGGGACAGGGACCGGAGCTTTCTTT. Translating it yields CAISEFGTGTGAFF.

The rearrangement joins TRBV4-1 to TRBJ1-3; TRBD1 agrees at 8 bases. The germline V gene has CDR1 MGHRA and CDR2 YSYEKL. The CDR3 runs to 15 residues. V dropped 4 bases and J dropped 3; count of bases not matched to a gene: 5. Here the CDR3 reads CASSPHDRGGNTIYF. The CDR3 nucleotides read TGCGCCAGCAGCCCTCACGACAGGGGTGGAAACACCATATATTTT.

The CDR3 protein is CASSDVPSGTQYF. DNA for the CDR3: TGTGCCAGCAGTGACGTGCCCTCGGGGACCCAGTACTTC. This rearrangement joins TRBV6-2 or TRBV6-3 to TRBJ2-7; D gene unclear. The J call is uncertain, as TRBJ2-5 better fits the DNA end. This CDR3 contains 13 residues. Germline-derived CDR1 and CDR2 are MNHEY and SVGEGT.

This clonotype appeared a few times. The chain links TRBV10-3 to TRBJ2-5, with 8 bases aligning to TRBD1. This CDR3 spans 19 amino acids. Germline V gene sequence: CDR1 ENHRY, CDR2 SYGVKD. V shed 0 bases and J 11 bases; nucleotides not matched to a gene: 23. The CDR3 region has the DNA TGTGCCATCAGTGAGTCGTCAGGACAGGGTACGTTTGTTAGCAATGAGCAGTACTTC. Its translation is CAISESSGQGTFVSNEQYF.

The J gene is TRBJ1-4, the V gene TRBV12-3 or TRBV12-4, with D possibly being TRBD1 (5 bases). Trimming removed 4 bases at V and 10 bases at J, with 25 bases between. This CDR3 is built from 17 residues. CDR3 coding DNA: TGTGCCAGCAGTTCAGAGCTTACCGGGACGGGCTGGCGAAAACTGTTTTTT. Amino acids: CASSSELTGTGWRKLFF.